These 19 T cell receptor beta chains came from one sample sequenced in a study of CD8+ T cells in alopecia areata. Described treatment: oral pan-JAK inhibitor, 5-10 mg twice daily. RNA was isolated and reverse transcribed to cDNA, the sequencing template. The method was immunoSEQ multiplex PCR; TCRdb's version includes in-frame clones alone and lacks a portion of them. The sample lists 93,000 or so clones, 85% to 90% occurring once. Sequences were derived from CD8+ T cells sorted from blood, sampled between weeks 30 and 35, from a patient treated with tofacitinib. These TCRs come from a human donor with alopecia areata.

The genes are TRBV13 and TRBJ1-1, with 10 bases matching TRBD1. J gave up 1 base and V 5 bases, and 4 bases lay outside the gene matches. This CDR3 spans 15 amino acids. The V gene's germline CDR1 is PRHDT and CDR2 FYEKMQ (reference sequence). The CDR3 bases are TGTGCCAGCAGCCCGCGGGACAGGGGGAACACTGAAGCTTTCTTT. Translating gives CASSPRDRGNTEAFF.

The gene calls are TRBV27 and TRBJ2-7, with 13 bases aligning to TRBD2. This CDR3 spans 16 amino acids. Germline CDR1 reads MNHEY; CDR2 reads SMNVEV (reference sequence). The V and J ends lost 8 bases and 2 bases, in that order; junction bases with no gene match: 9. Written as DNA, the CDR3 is TGTGCCAGCCTTTGGACTAGCGGGGGACCACCCTACGAGCAGTACTTC. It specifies CASLWTSGGPPYEQYF.

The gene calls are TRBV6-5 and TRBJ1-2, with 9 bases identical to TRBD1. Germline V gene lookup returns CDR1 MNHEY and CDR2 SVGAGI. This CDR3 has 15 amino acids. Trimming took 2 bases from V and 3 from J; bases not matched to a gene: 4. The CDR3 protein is CASSYTGQGYYGYTF. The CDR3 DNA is TGTGCCAGCAGTTACACGGGACAGGGTTACTATGGCTACACCTTC.

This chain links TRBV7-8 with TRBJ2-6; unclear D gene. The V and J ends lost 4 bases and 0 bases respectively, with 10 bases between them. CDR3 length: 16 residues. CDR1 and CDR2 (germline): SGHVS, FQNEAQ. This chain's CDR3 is CASSSVINSGANVLTF. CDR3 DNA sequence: TGTGCCAGCAGCTCAGTAATCAACTCTGGGGCCAACGTCCTGACTTTC.

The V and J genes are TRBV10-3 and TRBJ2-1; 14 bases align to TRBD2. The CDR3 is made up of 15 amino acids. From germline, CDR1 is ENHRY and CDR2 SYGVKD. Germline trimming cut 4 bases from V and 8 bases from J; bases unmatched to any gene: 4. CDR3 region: CAISGLAGGLDEQFF. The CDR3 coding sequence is TGTGCCATCAGTGGACTAGCGGGAGGGCTCGATGAGCAGTTCTTC.

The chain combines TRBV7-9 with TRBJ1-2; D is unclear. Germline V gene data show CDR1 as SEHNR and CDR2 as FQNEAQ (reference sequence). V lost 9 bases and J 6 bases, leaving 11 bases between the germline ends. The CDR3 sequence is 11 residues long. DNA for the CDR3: TGTGCCAGTAAACTAGACGATGGCTACACCTTC. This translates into CASKLDDGYTF.

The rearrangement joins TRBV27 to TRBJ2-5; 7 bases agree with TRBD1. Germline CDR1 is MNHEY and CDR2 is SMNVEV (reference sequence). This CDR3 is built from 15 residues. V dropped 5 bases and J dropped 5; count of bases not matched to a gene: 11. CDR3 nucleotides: TGTGCCAGCAGTGTACCGGGACAGAGACAGGAGACCCAGTACTTC. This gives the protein CASSVPGQRQETQYF.

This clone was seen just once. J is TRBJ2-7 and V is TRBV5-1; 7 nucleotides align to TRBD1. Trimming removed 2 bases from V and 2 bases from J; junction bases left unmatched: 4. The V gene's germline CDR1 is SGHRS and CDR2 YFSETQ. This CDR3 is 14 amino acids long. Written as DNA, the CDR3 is TGCGCCAGCAGCTTTGGGACAGTGGCCTACGAGCAGTACTTC. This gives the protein CASSFGTVAYEQYF.

CDR3 nucleotides: TGCAGCGTTGATAGCGGGGGGGCTTATGAGCAGTTCTTC. Translated: CSVDSGGAYEQFF. The chain is built from TRBV29-1 and TRBJ2-1; TRBD2 aligns across 11 bases. Germline CDR1 and CDR2: SQVTM and ANQGSEA. The V segment lost 3 bases and the J segment 8 bases; nucleotides outside the gene matches: 3. The CDR3 loop spans 13 amino acids.

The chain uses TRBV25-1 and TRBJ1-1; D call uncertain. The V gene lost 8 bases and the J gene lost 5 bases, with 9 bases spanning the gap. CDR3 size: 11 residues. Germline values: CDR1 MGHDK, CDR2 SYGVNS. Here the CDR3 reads CASFESTEAFF. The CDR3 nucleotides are TGTGCCAGCTTTGAGTCTACTGAAGCTTTCTTT.

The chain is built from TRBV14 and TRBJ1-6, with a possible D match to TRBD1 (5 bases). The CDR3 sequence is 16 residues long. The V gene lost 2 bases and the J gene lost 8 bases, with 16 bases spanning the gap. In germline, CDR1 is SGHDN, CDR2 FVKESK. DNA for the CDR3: TGTGCCAGCAGCCAACGGGACTATAAAACGGATTCACCCCTCCACTTT. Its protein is CASSQRDYKTDSPLHF.

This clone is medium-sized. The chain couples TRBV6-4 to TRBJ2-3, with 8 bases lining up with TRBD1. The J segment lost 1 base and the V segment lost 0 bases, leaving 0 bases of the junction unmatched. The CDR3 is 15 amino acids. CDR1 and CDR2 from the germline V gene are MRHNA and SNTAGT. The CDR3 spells CASSDSGQGTDTQYF. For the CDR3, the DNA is TGTGCCAGCAGTGACTCGGGACAGGGCACAGATACGCAGTATTTT.

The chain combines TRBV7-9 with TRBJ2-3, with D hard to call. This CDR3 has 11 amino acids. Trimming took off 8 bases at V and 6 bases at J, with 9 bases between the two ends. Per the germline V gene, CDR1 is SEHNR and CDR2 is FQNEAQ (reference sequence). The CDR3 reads CASQDGDTQYF. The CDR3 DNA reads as TGTGCCAGCCAGGATGGGGATACGCAGTATTTT.

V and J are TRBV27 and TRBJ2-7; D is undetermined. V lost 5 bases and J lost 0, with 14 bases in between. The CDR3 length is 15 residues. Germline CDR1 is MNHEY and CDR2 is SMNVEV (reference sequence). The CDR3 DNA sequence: TGTGCCAGCAGTGGCCAGTTTCTCACCTCCTACGAGCAGTACTTC. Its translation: CASSGQFLTSYEQYF.

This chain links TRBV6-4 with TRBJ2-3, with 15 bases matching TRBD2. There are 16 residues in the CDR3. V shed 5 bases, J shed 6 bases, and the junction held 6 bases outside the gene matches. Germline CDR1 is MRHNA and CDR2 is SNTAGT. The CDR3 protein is CASSKGGLAGGDTQYF. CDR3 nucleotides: TGTGCCAGCAGTAAAGGGGGACTAGCGGGAGGCGATACGCAGTATTTT.

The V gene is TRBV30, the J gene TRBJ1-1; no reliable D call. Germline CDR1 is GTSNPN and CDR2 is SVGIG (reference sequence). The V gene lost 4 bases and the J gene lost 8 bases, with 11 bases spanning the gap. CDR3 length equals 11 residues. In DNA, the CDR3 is TGTGCCTGGATTCGTGTCCCAGAAGCTTTCTTT. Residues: CAWIRVPEAFF. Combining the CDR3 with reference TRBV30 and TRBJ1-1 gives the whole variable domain SQTIHQWPATLVQPVGSPLSLECTVEGTSNPNLYWYRQAAGRGLQLLFYSVGIGQISSEVPQNLSASRPQDRQFILSSKKLLLSDSGFYLCAWIRVPEAFFGQGTRLTVV.

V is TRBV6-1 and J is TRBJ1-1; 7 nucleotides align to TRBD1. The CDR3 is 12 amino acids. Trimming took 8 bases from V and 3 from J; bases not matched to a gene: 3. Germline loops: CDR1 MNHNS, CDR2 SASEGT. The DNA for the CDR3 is TGTGCCAGCGACAGGGTCGACACTGAAGCTTTCTTT. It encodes CASDRVDTEAFF.

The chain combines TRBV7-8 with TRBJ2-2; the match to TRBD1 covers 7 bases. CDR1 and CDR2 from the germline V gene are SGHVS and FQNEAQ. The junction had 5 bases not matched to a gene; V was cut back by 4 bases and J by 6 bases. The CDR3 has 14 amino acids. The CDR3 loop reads CASSSITGAGELFF. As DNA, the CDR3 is TGTGCCAGCAGCTCCATCACAGGGGCCGGGGAGCTGTTTTTT.

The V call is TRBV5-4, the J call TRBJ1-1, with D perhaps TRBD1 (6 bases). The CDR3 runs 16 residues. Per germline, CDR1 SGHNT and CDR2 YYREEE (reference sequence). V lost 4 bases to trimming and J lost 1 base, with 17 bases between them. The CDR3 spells CASSPGGRLRNTEAFF. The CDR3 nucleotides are TGTGCCAGCAGCCCCGGGGGGCGGCTTAGGAACACTGAAGCTTTCTTT.